This T cell receptor (beta chain) was sequenced during a study of preoperative IRX-2 immunotherapy in early breast cancer (dated by TCRdb to about 2019). On this clone: The clone's antigen remains unknown. Nothing much larger sits one base from this clone, and base qualities are not available.

Trimming takes 5 bases from V and 6 bases from J, and the germline ends sit 29 bases apart. CDR1 and CDR2 are read off the germline V gene as MDHEN and SYDVKM. There are 19 amino acids in the CDR3, from cysteine to phenylalanine inclusive. Kept here is only the CDR3 DNA, which spans 57 bases and is read in frame from base 1. The treatment or condition label here, explained by the study, means: preoperative locoregional IRX-2 cytokine immunotherapy. The samples were obtained from a phase Ib study that tested preoperative, locoregional IRX-2 cytokine immunotherapy designed to prime immune responses. The donors were early-stage breast cancer patients who were given IRX-2 prior to surgery. Library construction relied on the immunoSEQ multiplex PCR assay. As stored in TCRdb, this immuneACCESS dataset retains in-frame rearrangements with V and J assigned. A fraction of the clones does not appear; measured against another copy, unresolved V genes explain less than half of the discrepancy, and the remainder lacks a known reason. Across this sample there are around 30,000 clones, with 65% to 85% seen only once. The ten largest clones take up 3% to 3.5% of the sample.

Recombination linked TRBV28 to TRBJ2-1; TRBD2 is perhaps the D gene, given 7 matching bases. This receptor was identified in a human donor with breast cancer. This material was acquired from a patient treated with IRX-2 immunotherapy. The CDR3 region reads CASSGQKPIAGEIFNEQFF. The DNA is as follows: TGTGCCAGCAGTGGACAGAAACCTATAGCGGGTGAGATATTCAATGAGCAGTTCTTC.